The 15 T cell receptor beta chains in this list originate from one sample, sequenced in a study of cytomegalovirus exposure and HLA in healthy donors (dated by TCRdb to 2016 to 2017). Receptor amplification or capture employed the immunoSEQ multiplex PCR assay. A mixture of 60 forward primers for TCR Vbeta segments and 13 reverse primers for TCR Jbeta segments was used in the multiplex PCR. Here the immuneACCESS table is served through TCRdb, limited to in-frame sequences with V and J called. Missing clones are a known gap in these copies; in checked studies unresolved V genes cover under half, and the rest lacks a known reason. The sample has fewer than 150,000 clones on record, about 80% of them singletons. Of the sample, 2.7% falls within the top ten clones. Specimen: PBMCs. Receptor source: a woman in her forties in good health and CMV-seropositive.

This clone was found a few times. The CDR3 bases are TGTGCCAGCAGCTACGAACTCGAACGGTACACCTTC. It yields the protein CASSYELERYTF. The V and J genes are TRBV16 and TRBJ1-2; D not resolved. Germline CDR1 and CDR2: KGHSY and FQNENV. The CDR3 contains 12 residues. V was cut by 5 bases and J by 11 bases, with 15 bases left in between.

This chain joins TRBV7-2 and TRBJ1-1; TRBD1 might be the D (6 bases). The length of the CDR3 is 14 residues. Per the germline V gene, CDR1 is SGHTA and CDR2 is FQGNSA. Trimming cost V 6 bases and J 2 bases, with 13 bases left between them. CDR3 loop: CASSYDRSNTEAFF. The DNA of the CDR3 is TGTGCCAGCAGTTATGACAGGTCAAACACTGAAGCTTTCTTT.

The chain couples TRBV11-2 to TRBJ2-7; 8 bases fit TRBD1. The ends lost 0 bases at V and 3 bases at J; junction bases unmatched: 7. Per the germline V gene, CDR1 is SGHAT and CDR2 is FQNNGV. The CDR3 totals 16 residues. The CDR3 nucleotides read TGTGCCAGCAGCTTAGACCCCGTTGGACAGGGCTACGAGCAGTACTTC. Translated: CASSLDPVGQGYEQYF.

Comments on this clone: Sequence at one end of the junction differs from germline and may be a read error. The CDR3 DNA reads TGTGCCGGCAGCTTATACGGCAGTGGGGCCACTGAAGCTTTCTTT. It yields the protein CAGSLYGSGATEAFF. The chain combines TRBV7-2 with TRBJ1-1; the D gene is possibly TRBD1 (5 bases). This CDR3 has 15 residues. Germline V gives CDR1 SGHTA, CDR2 FQGNSA. Drawing the rest from reference TRBV7-2 and TRBJ1-1, the complete variable domain is GAGVSQSPSNKVTEKGKDVELRCDPISGHTALYWYRQSLGQGLEFLIYFQGNSAPDKSGLPSDRFSAERTGGSVSTLTIQRTQQEDSAVYLCAGSLYGSGATEAFFGQGTRLTVV.

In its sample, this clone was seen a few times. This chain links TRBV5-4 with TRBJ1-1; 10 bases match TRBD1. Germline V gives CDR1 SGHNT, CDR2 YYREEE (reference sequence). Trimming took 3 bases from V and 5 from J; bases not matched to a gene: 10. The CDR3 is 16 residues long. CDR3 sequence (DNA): TGTGCCAGCAGCTCGGCGGGGACAGGGGCTAGGACTGAAGCTTTCTTT. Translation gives CASSSAGTGARTEAFF. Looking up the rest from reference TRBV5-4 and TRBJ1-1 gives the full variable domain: ETGVTQSPTHLIKTRGQQVTLRCSSQSGHNTVSWYQQALGQGPQFIFQYYREEENGRGNFPPRFSGLQFPNYSSELNVNALELDDSALYLCASSSAGTGARTEAFFGQGTRLTVV.

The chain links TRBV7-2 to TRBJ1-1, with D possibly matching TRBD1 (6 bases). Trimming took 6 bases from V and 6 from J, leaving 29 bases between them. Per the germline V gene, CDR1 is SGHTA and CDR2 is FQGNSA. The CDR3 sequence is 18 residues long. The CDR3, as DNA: TGTGCCAGCAGTCGTAAAGGGGGGGGGTTGACAGCGATAGCTGAAGCTTTCTTT. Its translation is CASSRKGGGLTAIAEAFF.

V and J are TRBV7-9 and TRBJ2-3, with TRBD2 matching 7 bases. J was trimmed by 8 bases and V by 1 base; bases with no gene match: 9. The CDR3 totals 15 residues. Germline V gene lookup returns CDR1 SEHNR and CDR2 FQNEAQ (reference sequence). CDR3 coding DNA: TGTGCCAGCAGCTTAGATTCTAGCGGCTCGGGTACGCAGTATTTT. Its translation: CASSLDSSGSGTQYF.

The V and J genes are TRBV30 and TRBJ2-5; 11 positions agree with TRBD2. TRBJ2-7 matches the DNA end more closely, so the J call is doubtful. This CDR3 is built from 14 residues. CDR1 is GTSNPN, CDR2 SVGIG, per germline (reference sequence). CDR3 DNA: TGTGCCTCAAGACTAGCGGGAAGACCCAACGAGCAGTACTTC. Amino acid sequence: CASRLAGRPNEQYF.

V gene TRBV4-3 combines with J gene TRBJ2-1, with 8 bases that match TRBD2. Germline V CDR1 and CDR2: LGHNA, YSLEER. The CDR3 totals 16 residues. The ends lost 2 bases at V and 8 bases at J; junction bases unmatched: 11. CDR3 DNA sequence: TGCGCCAGCAGCCAACGCGCGAGCGGGAGTATGGATGAGCAGTTCTTC. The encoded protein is CASSQRASGSMDEQFF.

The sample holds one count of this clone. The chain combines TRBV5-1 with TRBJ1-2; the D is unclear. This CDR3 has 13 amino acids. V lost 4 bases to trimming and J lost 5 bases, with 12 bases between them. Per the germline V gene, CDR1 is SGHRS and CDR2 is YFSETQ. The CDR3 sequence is CASSREGGYGYTF. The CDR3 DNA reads TGCGCCAGCAGCAGGGAGGGTGGGTATGGCTACACCTTC.

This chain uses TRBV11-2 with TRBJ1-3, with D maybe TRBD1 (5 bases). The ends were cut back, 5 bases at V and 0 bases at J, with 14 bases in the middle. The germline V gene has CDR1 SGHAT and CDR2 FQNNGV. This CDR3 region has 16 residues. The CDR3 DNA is TGTGCCAGCAGCCCGGAACGGGGGTACTCTGGAAACACCATATATTTT. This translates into CASSPERGYSGNTIYF.

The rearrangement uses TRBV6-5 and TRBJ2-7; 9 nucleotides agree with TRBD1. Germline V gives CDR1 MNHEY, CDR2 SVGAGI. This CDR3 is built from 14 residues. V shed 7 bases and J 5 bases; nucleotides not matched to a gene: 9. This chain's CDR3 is CASKVQGASHEQYF. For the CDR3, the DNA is TGTGCCAGCAAGGTACAGGGGGCGAGTCACGAGCAGTACTTC.

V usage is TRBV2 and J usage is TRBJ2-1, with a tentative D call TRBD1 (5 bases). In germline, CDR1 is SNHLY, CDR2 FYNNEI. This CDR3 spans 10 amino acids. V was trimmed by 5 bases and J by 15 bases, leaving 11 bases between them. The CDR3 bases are TGTGCCAGCAGTTACAGGATTCCGTTCTTC. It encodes CASSYRIPFF.

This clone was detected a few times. The CDR3 sequence is CASSLGAGGEGYTF. In nucleotides, the CDR3 is TGTGCCAGCAGCTTAGGAGCAGGGGGTGAAGGCTACACCTTC. The gene calls are TRBV11-2 and TRBJ1-2; 7 positions agree with TRBD1. The germline V gene encodes CDR1 SGHAT and CDR2 FQNNGV. This CDR3 comprises 14 residues. V lost 1 base, J lost 8 bases, and 7 bases stayed unmatched.

CDR3 amino acids: CSVVWTGGGNTIYF. CDR3 DNA sequence: TGCAGCGTGGTATGGACAGGGGGCGGAAACACCATATATTTT. The chain links TRBV29-1 to TRBJ1-3; 11 bases fit TRBD1. The germline V gene has CDR1 SQVTM and CDR2 ANQGSEA. Trimming cost V 6 bases and J 4 bases; bases outside gene matches: 5. The CDR3 contains 14 residues.